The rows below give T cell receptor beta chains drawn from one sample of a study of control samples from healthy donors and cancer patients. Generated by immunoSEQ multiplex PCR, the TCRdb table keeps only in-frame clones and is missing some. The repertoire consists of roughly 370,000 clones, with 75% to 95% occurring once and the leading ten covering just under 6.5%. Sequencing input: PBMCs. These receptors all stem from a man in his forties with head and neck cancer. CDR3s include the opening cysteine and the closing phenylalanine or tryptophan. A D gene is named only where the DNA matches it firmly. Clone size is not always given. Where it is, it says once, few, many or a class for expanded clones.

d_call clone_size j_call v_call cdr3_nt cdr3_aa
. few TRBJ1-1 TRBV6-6 TGTGCCAGCACCCCAAGGCAGAACACTGAAGCTTTCTTT CASTPRQNTEAFF
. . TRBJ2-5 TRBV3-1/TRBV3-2 TGTGCCAGCAGCCAAGGAGGAGAGACCCAGTACTTC CASSQGGETQYF
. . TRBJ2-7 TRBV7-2 TGTGCCAGCAGCTTAGTAGGAGGCAGCGGCGAGCAGTACTTC CASSLVGGSGEQYF
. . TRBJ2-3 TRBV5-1 TGCGCCAGCAGCTTTGGCGGGGGCTTCACAGATACGCAGTATTTT CASSFGGGFTDTQYF
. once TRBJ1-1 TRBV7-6 TGTGCCAGCAGCTTAGCGGGAGCGAACACTGAAGCTTTCTTT CASSLAGANTEAFF
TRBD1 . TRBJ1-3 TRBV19 TGTGCCAGTGGACAGGGACTTTTCTCTGGAAACACCATATATTTT CASGQGLFSGNTIYF
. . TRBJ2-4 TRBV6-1 TGTGCCAGCAGTGAATTGACTACACGGGGGCTAGCCAAAAACATTCAGTACTTC CASSELTTRGLAKNIQYF
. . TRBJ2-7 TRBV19 TGTGCCAGTAGTAAAAGGGCCCTCTCCTACGAGCAGTACTTC CASSKRALSYEQYF
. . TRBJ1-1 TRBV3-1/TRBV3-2 TGTGCCAGCAGCCAAAACCATAACACTGAAGCTTTCTTT CASSQNHNTEAFF
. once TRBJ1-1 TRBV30 TGTGCCTGGAAGGGGGGTTACAACACTGAAGCTTTCTTT CAWKGGYNTEAFF
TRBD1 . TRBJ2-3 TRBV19 TGTGCCAGTCGGGGGACAGGTGAACCCACAGATACGCAGTATTTT CASRGTGEPTDTQYF
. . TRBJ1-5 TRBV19 TGTGCCAGTAGTATCGGTGGCGGCAGGGGCACCAATCAGCCCCAGCATTTT CASSIGGGRGTNQPQHF
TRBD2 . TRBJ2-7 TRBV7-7 TGTGCTAGCAGCTTAGGACTAGCGGGAGTGGGGGAGCAGTACTTC CASSLGLAGVGEQYF